This TCR beta chain was found in a study of blood T cell repertoires in COVID-19. On the study more broadly: Specimens from acute and convalescent COVID-19 originated in the United States, Italy and Spain.

Trimming removed 2 bases at V and 1 base at J, with 9 bases between. The V gene's germline CDR1 is MNHEY and CDR2 SVGEGT. This CDR3 spans 15 amino acids. Original analysis: Nucleated cell number was recorded as an estimate derived from reference gene primer amplification. Profiling relied on immunoSEQ multiplex PCR, and the TCRdb table lists in-frame clones only, not all of them. V and J calls and clone size come straight from that table; D and trimming were deduced from the DNA. Of over 85,000 clones in the sample, 70% to 80% were seen once. The V call is TRBV6-2 or TRBV6-3, the J call TRBJ1-5; possible D gene TRBD1, 6 bases. This sequence was found in a man in his 70s with acute or convalescent COVID-19. Sequenced material: peripheral blood. The CDR3, as DNA: TGTGCCAGCAGTTACAAGGGGGACAGCAATCAGCCCCAGCATTTT. Its translation is CASSYKGDSNQPQHF.